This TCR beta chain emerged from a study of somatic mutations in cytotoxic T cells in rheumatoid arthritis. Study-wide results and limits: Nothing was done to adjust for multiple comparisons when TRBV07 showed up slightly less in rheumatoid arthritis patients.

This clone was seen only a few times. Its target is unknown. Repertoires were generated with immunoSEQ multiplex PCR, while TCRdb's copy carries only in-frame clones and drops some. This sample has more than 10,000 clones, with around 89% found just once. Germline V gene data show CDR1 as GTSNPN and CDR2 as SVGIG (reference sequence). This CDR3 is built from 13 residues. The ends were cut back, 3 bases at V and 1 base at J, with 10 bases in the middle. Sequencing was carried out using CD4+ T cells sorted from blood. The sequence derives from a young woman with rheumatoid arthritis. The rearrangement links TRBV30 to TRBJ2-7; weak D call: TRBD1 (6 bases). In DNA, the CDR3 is TGTGCCTGGAGCCGGGACACGTCCTACGAGCAGTACTTC. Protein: CAWSRDTSYEQYF.